These 26 T cell receptor beta chains were sequenced from one sample in a study of cytomegalovirus exposure and HLA in healthy donors. The PCR was carried out with 60 Vbeta primers and 13 Jbeta primers. The method was immunoSEQ multiplex PCR; TCRdb's version includes in-frame clones alone and lacks a portion of them. The data hold about 98,000 clones, with around 73% observed a single time. The sample was PBMCs. The source is a female donor in good health and CMV-seronegative.

This rearrangement joins TRBV30 to TRBJ1-2, with a weak D call TRBD1 (5 bases). The germline V and J ends were trimmed by 1 base and 4 bases, with 10 bases remaining between them. Germline values: CDR1 GTSNPN, CDR2 SVGIG (reference sequence). The CDR3 is 13 residues long. For the CDR3, the DNA is TGTGCCTGGAGTGGGGGCGACGGCTATGGCTACACCTTC. As protein: CAWSGGDGYGYTF.

The chain links TRBV6-5 to TRBJ2-7, with 10 bases aligning to TRBD1. V lost 4 bases and J lost 2; bases outside the gene matches: 5. CDR1 is MNHEY and CDR2 is SVGAGI in the germline V gene. This CDR3 contains 15 residues. The CDR3 reads CASSLRDRGPYEQYF. The CDR3 bases are TGTGCCAGCAGTTTACGGGACAGGGGACCCTACGAGCAGTACTTC.

The chain recombines TRBV6-6 with TRBJ1-5, with a possible D match to TRBD1 (6 bases). This CDR3 is built from 14 residues. Germline-derived CDR1 and CDR2 are MNHNY and SVGAGI (reference sequence). Trimming took off 6 bases at V and 6 bases at J, with 15 bases between the two ends. The CDR3 DNA sequence: TGTGCCAGCAGCCTTAGGGGGTCAGGTCAGCCCCAGCATTTT. This gives the protein CASSLRGSGQPQHF.

The chain combines TRBV15 with TRBJ2-5, with 15 bases that match TRBD2. V was pared by 0 bases and J by 5 bases, with 7 bases of the junction left unmatched. The CDR3 is 18 amino acids. CDR1 is LNHNV, CDR2 YYDKDF, per germline (reference sequence). The CDR3 nucleotides read TGTGCCACCAGCAGAGAAGGACTAGCGGGGGGGCCGGGGGAGACCCAGTACTTC. Translated: CATSREGLAGGPGETQYF.

The chain employs TRBV6-1 and TRBJ1-1; perhaps TRBD1 as D (5 bases). The CDR3 is 12 amino acids. The V and J ends lost 7 bases and 7 bases respectively, with 13 bases between them. The germline gives CDR1 MNHNS, CDR2 SASEGT. The DNA of the CDR3 is TGTGCCAGCACCCTAAGGGGACTTGAAGCTTTCTTT. It yields the protein CASTLRGLEAFF.

Here the CDR3 DNA reads TGTGCCATCAGTGCGAACAGGGACCCACCGGGAAACACCATATATTTT. As protein: CAISANRDPPGNTIYF. The V call is TRBV10-3, the J call TRBJ1-3, with D tentatively TRBD1 (6 bases). Germline V lookup: CDR1 ENHRY, CDR2 SYGVKD. The CDR3 is 16 amino acids. Trimming removed 4 bases from V and 4 bases from J, with 17 bases in between.

This chain links TRBV7-9 with TRBJ2-7; tentatively, D is TRBD2 (5 bases). CDR3 length: 12 amino acids. The V end lost 4 bases, the J end lost 7 bases, and 11 bases lay between the germline ends. Germline-derived CDR1 and CDR2 are SEHNR and FQNEAQ (reference sequence). DNA for the CDR3: TGTGCCAGCAGCTACGAGGGTGGTGAGCAGTACTTC. This gives the protein CASSYEGGEQYF.

V usage is TRBV5-6 and J usage is TRBJ2-1; D may be TRBD1 (6 bases). CDR3 length equals 13 residues. The germline CDR1 and CDR2 sequences are SGHDT and YYEEEE. V was shortened by 4 bases and J by 9 bases, with 14 bases between the two germline ends. CDR3 loop: CASSEWGPIEQFF. DNA of the CDR3: TGTGCCAGCAGCGAGTGGGGGCCAATTGAGCAGTTCTTC. The entire variable domain, with the rest obtained from reference TRBV5-6 and TRBJ2-1, is as follows: DAGVTQSPTHLIKTRGQQVTLRCSPKSGHDTVSWYQQALGQGPQFIFQYYEEEERQRGNFPDRFSGHQFPNYSSELNVNALLLGDSALYLCASSEWGPIEQFFGPGTRLTVL.

The chain carries TRBV2 and TRBJ2-5; tentatively, D is TRBD2 (5 bases). Per germline, CDR1 SNHLY and CDR2 FYNNEI. This CDR3 is built from 15 residues. The V gene lost 10 bases and the J gene lost 1 base, with 19 bases spanning the gap. The CDR3 here is CATTTQVIGQETQYF. The CDR3 nucleotides read TGTGCCACGACTACCCAAGTTATTGGCCAAGAGACCCAGTACTTC.

The chain combines TRBV7-9 with TRBJ1-1, with D possibly TRBD1 on 5 matching bases. CDR1 and CDR2 (germline): SEHNR, FQNEAQ (reference sequence). V was trimmed by 3 bases and J by 1 base, leaving 6 bases between them. The CDR3 consists of 13 residues. The CDR3 reads CASSFQGNTEAFF. The DNA for the CDR3 is TGTGCCAGCAGCTTTCAGGGGAACACTGAAGCTTTCTTT. Looking up the rest from reference TRBV7-9 and TRBJ1-1 gives the full variable domain: DTGVSQNPRHKITKRGQNVTFRCDPISEHNRLYWYRQTLGQGPEFLTYFQNEAQLEKSRLLSDRFSAERPKGSFSTLEIQRTEQGDSAMYLCASSFQGNTEAFFGQGTRLTVV.

The chain combines TRBV27 with TRBJ1-5, with TRBD1 identical over 7 bases. V shed 5 bases and J 6 bases; nucleotides not matched to a gene: 10. This CDR3 has 15 residues. The V gene's germline CDR1 is MNHEY and CDR2 SMNVEV (reference sequence). The CDR3 reads CASSQYRGWSQPQHF. DNA of the CDR3: TGTGCCAGCAGTCAGTACAGGGGTTGGAGTCAGCCCCAGCATTTT.

This rearrangement joins TRBV10-3 to TRBJ1-5; TRBD1 aligns across 8 bases. CDR1 and CDR2 from the germline V gene are ENHRY and SYGVKD. The CDR3 is 15 residues long. The V gene end was trimmed by 3 bases and the J gene end by 7 bases; junction bases not matched to a gene: 8. The CDR3 DNA is TGTGCCATCAGTGAAGGACAGGGTGCGGAGCAGCCCCAGCATTTT. Its protein is CAISEGQGAEQPQHF.

V and J are TRBV5-6 and TRBJ2-1; 9 bases align to TRBD1. The CDR3 runs to 12 residues. The germline V gene has CDR1 SGHDT and CDR2 YYEEEE. Trimming removed 3 bases from V and 13 bases from J; junction bases left unmatched: 5. The CDR3 bases are TGTGCCAGCAGCTCTGACAGGGGGATTCAGTTCTTC. This gives the protein CASSSDRGIQFF.

This chain joins TRBV27 and TRBJ1-5, with D possibly matching TRBD1 (6 bases). The CDR3 runs 17 residues. From germline, CDR1 is MNHEY and CDR2 SMNVEV (reference sequence). V shed 0 bases and J shed 6 bases, with 18 bases lying between them. The CDR3 DNA reads as TGTGCCAGCAGTTTATCGTGGGGGGGCGCAGGTAGTCAGCCCCAGCATTTT. Translating gives CASSLSWGGAGSQPQHF.

The chain links TRBV15 to TRBJ2-7; D may be TRBD1 (6 bases). From germline, CDR1 is LNHNV and CDR2 YYDKDF (reference sequence). The V end lost 3 bases, the J end lost 3 bases, and 9 bases lay between the germline ends. The CDR3 consists of 13 residues. CDR3 nucleotide sequence: TGTGCCACCAGCAGCAGGGACAACTACGAGCAGTACTTC. Amino acids: CATSSRDNYEQYF. The full variable domain, rest sourced from reference TRBV15 and TRBJ2-7, is DAMVIQNPRYQVTQFGKPVTLSCSQTLNHNVMYWYQQKSSQAPKLLFHYYDKDFNNEADTPDNFQSRRPNTSFCFLDIRSPGLGDTAMYLCATSSRDNYEQYFGPGTRLTVT.

The chain uses TRBV5-4 and TRBJ2-2; a possible D gene is TRBD2 (5 bases). Germline V CDR1 and CDR2: SGHNT, YYREEE (reference sequence). The CDR3 length is 17 residues. V shed 3 bases and J shed 2 bases, with 17 bases lying between them. The CDR3 is CASSSNPLGDNTGELFF. The DNA for the CDR3 is TGTGCCAGCAGCTCCAACCCATTGGGAGATAACACCGGGGAGCTGTTTTTT.

The V call is TRBV7-6, the J call TRBJ1-1, with 7 bases aligning to TRBD1. Germline CDR1 is SGHVS and CDR2 is FNYEAQ. J lost 7 bases, V lost 5 bases, and 10 bases had no gene match. This CDR3 region has 14 residues. CDR3 sequence: CASSLIQGPNEAFF. The CDR3 region has the DNA TGTGCCAGCAGCCTGATACAGGGGCCTAATGAAGCTTTCTTT.

V and J are TRBV25-1 and TRBJ2-7; no clear D. The V end was cut by 2 bases, the J end by 4 bases, with 9 bases between. Germline V lookup: CDR1 MGHDK, CDR2 SYGVNS. The CDR3 consists of 13 residues. Here the CDR3 DNA reads TGTGCCAGCAGTGAAGTGGCCACGTACGAGCAGTACTTC. As protein: CASSEVATYEQYF.

This clone was observed once. The V and J genes are TRBV10-3 and TRBJ1-2; 9 bases are a match to TRBD1. Germline CDR1 and CDR2: ENHRY and SYGVKD. Trimming cost V 8 bases and J 3 bases; bases outside gene matches: 4. This CDR3 has 13 amino acids. CDR3 amino acids: CAIADRGYYGYTF. CDR3 DNA sequence: TGTGCCATCGCGGACAGGGGCTACTATGGCTACACCTTC.

The V call is TRBV4-3, the J call TRBJ2-7; D not resolved. Trimming left V 4 bases short and J 0 bases short, with 13 bases between. CDR1 and CDR2 (germline): LGHNA, YSLEER. This CDR3 comprises 15 residues. The CDR3 sequence: CASSPQTGSSYEQYF. CDR3 sequence (DNA): TGCGCCAGCAGCCCCCAGACTGGAAGCTCCTACGAGCAGTACTTC.

The chain combines TRBV18 with TRBJ2-1; 9 bases map to TRBD1. CDR1 is KGHSH and CDR2 is LQKENI in the germline V gene. The trim removed 5 bases at V and 10 bases at J, leaving 3 bases unmatched. This CDR3 region has 12 residues. CDR3 nucleotide sequence: TGTGCCAGCTCAACGACAGGGGGAGAGCAGTTCTTC. It encodes CASSTTGGEQFF.

This chain joins TRBV7-3 and TRBJ2-7, with D possibly TRBD2 on 5 matching bases. CDR1 and CDR2 from the germline V gene are SGHTA and FQGTGA. The ends were cut back, 3 bases at V and 4 bases at J, with 16 bases in the middle. The CDR3 is made up of 15 amino acids. The CDR3 spells CASSLSPGMEYEQYF. The DNA of the CDR3 is TGTGCCAGCAGCTTGAGTCCCGGGATGGAATACGAGCAGTACTTC.

This chain uses TRBV4-1 with TRBJ2-5; 8 bases fit TRBD2. V lost 3 bases to trimming and J lost 4 bases; unmatched junction nucleotides: 10. In germline, CDR1 is MGHRA, CDR2 YSYEKL. The CDR3 sequence is 16 residues long. As DNA, the CDR3 is TGCGCCAGCAGCCAGGGTCGCGGGGGGTTCGGAGAGACCCAGTACTTC. It encodes CASSQGRGGFGETQYF.

This clone was seen more than once but under ten times. CDR3: CASSLQANYGYTF. For the CDR3, the DNA is TGTGCCAGCAGTTTACAGGCTAACTATGGCTACACCTTC. The V and J genes are TRBV27 and TRBJ1-2; D is uncertain. The CDR3 covers 13 residues. The germline V gene encodes CDR1 MNHEY and CDR2 SMNVEV (reference sequence). V was clipped by 2 bases and J by 0 bases, with 4 bases between them.

J is TRBJ2-2 and V is TRBV27, with 9 bases lining up with TRBD2. The V segment lost 0 bases and the J segment 2 bases; nucleotides outside the gene matches: 7. This CDR3 contains 18 residues. Germline values: CDR1 MNHEY, CDR2 SMNVEV (reference sequence). The CDR3 DNA follows: TGTGCCAGCAGTTTATCGGCTAGCGGGGTTTCTAACACCGGGGAGCTGTTTTTT. It specifies CASSLSASGVSNTGELFF.

This clone is categorized as medium-sized. J is TRBJ1-1 and V is TRBV19, with no clear D. V lost 3 bases to trimming and J lost 1 base, with 18 bases between them. Looked up from germline, CDR1 is LNHDA and CDR2 is SQIVND (reference sequence). The CDR3 consists of 17 residues. The DNA of the CDR3 is TGTGCCAGTAGTATTCGGGTAGAGGGTTTTGGGAACACTGAAGCTTTCTTT. Amino acid sequence: CASSIRVEGFGNTEAFF. The full variable domain, completed using reference TRBV19 and TRBJ1-1, is DGGITQSPKYLFRKEGQNVTLSCEQNLNHDAMYWYRQDPGQGLRLIYYSQIVNDFQKGDIAEGYSVSREKKESFPLTVTSAQKNPTAFYLCASSIRVEGFGNTEAFFGQGTRLTVV.